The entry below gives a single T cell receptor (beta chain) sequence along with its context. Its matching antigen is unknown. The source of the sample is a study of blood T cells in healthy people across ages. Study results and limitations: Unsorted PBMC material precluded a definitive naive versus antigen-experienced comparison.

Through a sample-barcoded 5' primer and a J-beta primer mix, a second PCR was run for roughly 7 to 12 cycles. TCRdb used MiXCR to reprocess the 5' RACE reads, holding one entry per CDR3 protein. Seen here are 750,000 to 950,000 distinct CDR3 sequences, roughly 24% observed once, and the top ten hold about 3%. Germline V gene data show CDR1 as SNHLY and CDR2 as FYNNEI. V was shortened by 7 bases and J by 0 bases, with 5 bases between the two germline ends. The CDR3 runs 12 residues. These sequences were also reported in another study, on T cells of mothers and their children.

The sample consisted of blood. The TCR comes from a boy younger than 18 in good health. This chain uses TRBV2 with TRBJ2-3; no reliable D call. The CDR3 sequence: CASTYSTDTQYF. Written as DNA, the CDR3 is TGTGCCAGCACCTATAGCACAGATACGCAGTATTTT.